The 4 T cell receptor beta chains presented below share a single source sample, sequenced in a study of blood T cell repertoires in COVID-19. Produced via immunoSEQ multiplex PCR; TCRdb's table is partial and in-frame only. The sample yields roughly 230,000 clones, about 80% seen once. Sequenced material: peripheral blood. The origin of the receptors is a middle-aged man with active or convalescent COVID-19.

As DNA, the CDR3 is TGTGCCAGCAGCCCCGTTTCAGGGTCTTTCGGGGAGCTGTTTTTT. The encoded protein is CASSPVSGSFGELFF. The chain uses TRBV11-2 and TRBJ2-2; possibly TRBD1 for D (5 bases). The CDR3 is 15 amino acids. Trimming left V 5 bases short and J 7 bases short, with 17 bases between. Germline assignment: CDR1 SGHAT and CDR2 FQNNGV.

Comment on this clone: The sample has other DNA sequences that encode this CDR3 too. This rearrangement joins TRBV7-3 to TRBJ1-1; 8 bases fit TRBD1. The J segment lost 5 bases and the V segment lost 4 bases, leaving 3 bases of the junction unmatched. The CDR3 length is 13 residues. Germline loops: CDR1 SGHTA, CDR2 FQGTGA. CDR3 residues: CASSSQGGTEAFF. CDR3 DNA: TGTGCCAGCAGCTCACAGGGGGGGACTGAAGCTTTCTTT.

The chain combines TRBV7-6 with TRBJ2-2, with 12 bases aligning to TRBD1. Trimming cost V 4 bases and J 5 bases; bases outside gene matches: 11. The CDR3 is made up of 18 amino acids. Germline CDR1 and CDR2: SGHVS and FNYEAQ. DNA for the CDR3: TGTGCCAGCAGCTCAAGGGACAGGGGGCGTGGGAGAACCGGGGAGCTGTTTTTT. Translation gives CASSSRDRGRGRTGELFF. Combining the CDR3 with reference TRBV7-6 and TRBJ2-2 gives the whole variable domain GAGVSQSPRYKVTKRGQDVALRCDPISGHVSLYWYRQALGQGPEFLTYFNYEAQQDKSGLPNDRFSAERPEGSISTLTIQRTEQRDSAMYRCASSSRDRGRGRTGELFFGEGSRLTVL.

DNA of the CDR3: TGTGCCAGCAGTTTAGGGATTCAGGGCCTCTATGGCTACACCTTC. This codes for CASSLGIQGLYGYTF. V usage is TRBV28 and J usage is TRBJ1-2; tentatively, D is TRBD1 (5 bases). The germline V gene encodes CDR1 MDHEN and CDR2 SYDVKM. This CDR3 region has 15 residues. Trimming pared 2 bases from V and 4 bases from J, leaving 14 bases between.